The next 14 T cell receptor beta chains were all read from a single sample in a study of T cell responses to AZD1222 COVID-19 vaccine. TCRdb keeps only in-frame clones here, not all; method: immunoSEQ multiplex PCR. The sample records just under 95,000 clones, around 90% being singletons. Sequenced material: peripheral blood, taken on day 0 of AZD1222 vaccination. These receptor sequences come from an adult in good health.

The chain has TRBV25-1 and TRBJ2-1; possible D gene TRBD2, 6 bases. Germline-derived CDR1 and CDR2 are MGHDK and SYGVNS. V was shortened by 5 bases and J by 9 bases, with 14 bases between the two germline ends. This CDR3 contains 13 residues. In DNA form, the CDR3 reads TGTGCCAGCAGTCTCCGGACCGGGAGTGAGCAGTTCTTC. Translation gives CASSLRTGSEQFF.

The J gene is TRBJ1-2, the V gene TRBV25-1; D gene uncertain. The CDR3 contains 12 residues. The germline V gene has CDR1 MGHDK and CDR2 SYGVNS. V was shortened by 3 bases and J by 4 bases, with 6 bases between the two germline ends. CDR3 region: CASSDRLYGYTF. In DNA, the CDR3 is TGTGCCAGCAGTGACAGACTCTATGGCTACACCTTC.

The chain uses TRBV25-1 and TRBJ1-3, with D uncertain. The CDR3 runs to 13 residues. Germline CDR1 MGHDK, CDR2 SYGVNS. Trimming pared 5 bases from V and 4 bases from J, leaving 9 bases between. The CDR3 reads CASSYISGNTIYF. The DNA for the CDR3 is TGTGCCAGCAGTTATATCTCGGGAAACACCATATATTTT.

V gene TRBV28 combines with J gene TRBJ1-6; 8 bases map to TRBD1. CDR1 and CDR2 (germline): MDHEN, SYDVKM. The V and J ends lost 5 bases and 8 bases, in that order; junction bases with no gene match: 5. The CDR3 spans 14 residues. CDR3 in amino acids: CASSPGGSYSPLHF. DNA of the CDR3: TGTGCCAGCAGTCCAGGGGGCAGTTATTCACCCCTCCACTTT. The full variable domain, in which reference TRBV28 and TRBJ1-6 provide the parts outside the CDR3, is DVKVTQSSRYLVKRTGEKVFLECVQDMDHENMFWYRQDPGLGLRLIYFSYDVKMKEKGDIPEGYSVSREKKERFSLILESASTNQTSMYLCASSPGGSYSPLHFGNGTRLTVT.

CDR3 sequence (DNA): TGTGCCAGCAGTGGGACAGGGTTTGGGTCACCCCTCCACTTT. This sequence encodes CASSGTGFGSPLHF. This chain joins TRBV25-1 and TRBJ1-6; 8 bases align to TRBD1. CDR1 and CDR2 (germline): MGHDK, SYGVNS. Trimming at V came to 4 bases and at J to 10 bases, leaving 6 bases not matched to a gene. CDR3 length: 14 residues.

The chain combines TRBV3-1 (or the pseudogene TRBV3-2) with TRBJ1-6; D gene unclear. V was cut by 2 bases and J by 10 bases, with 12 bases left in between. Per the germline V gene, CDR1 is LGHDT and CDR2 is YNNKEL (reference sequence). This CDR3 is built from 14 residues. The CDR3 sequence is CASSQQVAESPLHF. The CDR3, as DNA: TGTGCCAGCAGCCAACAGGTAGCTGAGTCACCCCTCCACTTT.

A single count supports this clone. The CDR3 here is CSVEIQGARNEQYF. In nucleotides, the CDR3 is TGCAGCGTTGAAATACAGGGGGCAAGGAACGAGCAGTACTTC. V usage is TRBV29-1 and J usage is TRBJ2-7; 9 bases line up with TRBD1. This CDR3 comprises 14 residues. The germline V gene encodes CDR1 SQVTM and CDR2 ANQGSEA. V trimming: 2 bases; J trimming: 5 bases; junction bases outside the gene matches: 7.

J is TRBJ2-6 and V is TRBV7-3, with 7 nucleotides matching TRBD1. The CDR3 is made up of 18 amino acids. CDR1 is SGHTA, CDR2 FQGTGA, per germline. Germline trimming cut 5 bases from V and 2 bases from J; bases unmatched to any gene: 12. CDR3 DNA: TGTGCCAGCAGCGACAGACTCAAACAGGGGACTGGGGCCAACGTCCTGACTTTC. Its translation is CASSDRLKQGTGANVLTF.

This clone was picked up one time. The gene calls are TRBV5-5 and TRBJ1-2; TRBD1 agrees at 11 bases. V gave up 3 bases and J gave up 0 bases; unmatched junction bases: 4. Germline V CDR1 and CDR2: SGHKS, YYEKEE (reference sequence). The length of the CDR3 is 16 residues. CDR3 sequence reads: CASSSGTGGSNYGYTF. For the CDR3, the DNA is TGTGCCAGCAGCTCGGGGACAGGGGGATCTAACTATGGCTACACCTTC.

This chain links TRBV27 with TRBJ1-2, with 11 bases aligning to TRBD1. The CDR3 contains 14 residues. CDR1 is MNHEY, CDR2 SMNVEV, per germline (reference sequence). V lost 5 bases, J lost 5 bases, and 4 bases stayed unmatched. CDR3 amino acids: CASSTGQGAYGYTF. CDR3 nucleotide sequence: TGTGCCAGCAGTACCGGACAGGGGGCATATGGCTACACCTTC.

This chain uses TRBV18 with TRBJ1-4, with D uncertain. CDR1 KGHSH and CDR2 LQKENI come from the germline V gene. The CDR3 has 14 amino acids. V lost 3 bases, J lost 5 bases, and 10 bases lay in between. The CDR3 is CASSPPRPNEKLFF. In nucleotides, the CDR3 is TGTGCCAGCTCACCCCCACGGCCGAATGAAAAACTGTTTTTT.

This clone came up once. The chain links TRBV6-6 to TRBJ2-3; 7 nucleotides line up with TRBD1. The CDR3 is 13 amino acids. Germline CDR1 is MNHNY and CDR2 is SVGAGI (reference sequence). After removal of 6 bases from V and 0 bases from J, the junction contained 0 bases not matched to a gene. The CDR3 here is CASRTGSTDTQYF. In DNA form, the CDR3 reads TGTGCCAGCAGGACAGGGAGCACAGATACGCAGTATTTT.

J is TRBJ1-6 and V is TRBV4-3; D uncertain. V was cut by 2 bases and J by 5 bases, with 7 bases left in between. From germline, CDR1 is LGHNA and CDR2 YSLEER. The CDR3 runs to 14 residues. In nucleotides, the CDR3 is TGCGCCAGCAGCCAATCCCTAAATAATTCACCCCTCCACTTT. It specifies CASSQSLNNSPLHF.

The V and J genes are TRBV18 and TRBJ1-5; D ambiguous. Germline V gene data show CDR1 as KGHSH and CDR2 as LQKENI. CDR3 length equals 14 residues. V shed 5 bases and J shed 3 bases, with 11 bases lying between them. In DNA form, the CDR3 reads TGTGCCAGCTCAATACAGAGCTACAATCAGCCCCAGCATTTT. Protein: CASSIQSYNQPQHF.